Sequencing of this T cell receptor (beta chain) was carried out in a study of cytomegalovirus exposure and HLA in healthy donors. Healthy people donating bone marrow made up the donors. Findings and limits, study-wide: Cytomegalovirus-associated TCR beta chains were listed, numbering 164.

The CDR3 loop spans 13 amino acids. The V end lost 4 bases, the J end lost 4 bases, and 7 bases lay between the germline ends. CDR1 is MNHNS, CDR2 SASEGT, per germline. The study ran its PCR with 60 Vbeta and 13 Jbeta primers. The protocol was immunoSEQ multiplex PCR, while the TCRdb copy is restricted to in-frame clones and leaves out a portion. This sample yields 150,000 to 200,000 clones, of which around 81% are seen a single time; 2.1% belongs to the top ten. This clone occurred once. No antigen is known for it. The chain is built from TRBV6-1 and TRBJ1-4; D gene unclear. Sample: PBMCs. The TCR originated in a woman in her late teens or twenties in good health and CMV-seropositive. The CDR3 DNA reads TGTGCCAGCAGTGGACTGATTAATGAAAAACTGTTTTTT. Translating gives CASSGLINEKLFF.